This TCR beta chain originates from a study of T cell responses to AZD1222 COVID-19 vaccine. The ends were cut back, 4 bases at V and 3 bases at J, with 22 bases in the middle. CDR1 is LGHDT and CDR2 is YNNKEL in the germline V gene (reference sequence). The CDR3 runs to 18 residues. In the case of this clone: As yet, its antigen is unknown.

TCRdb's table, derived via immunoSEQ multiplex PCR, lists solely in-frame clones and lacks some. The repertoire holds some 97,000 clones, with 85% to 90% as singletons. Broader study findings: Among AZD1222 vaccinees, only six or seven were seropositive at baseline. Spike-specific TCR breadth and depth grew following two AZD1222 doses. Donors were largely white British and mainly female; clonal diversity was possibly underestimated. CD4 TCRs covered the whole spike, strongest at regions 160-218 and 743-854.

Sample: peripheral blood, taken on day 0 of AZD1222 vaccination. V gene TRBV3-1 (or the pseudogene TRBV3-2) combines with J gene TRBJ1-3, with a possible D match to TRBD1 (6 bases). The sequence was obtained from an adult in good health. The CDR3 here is CASSLSYLGAQDGNTIYF. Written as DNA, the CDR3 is TGTGCCAGCAGCCTCAGCTATTTGGGGGCGCAGGATGGAAACACCATATATTTT.